These T cell receptor beta chains were read from a single sample in a study of T cell responses to AZD1222 COVID-19 vaccine. The protocol was immunoSEQ multiplex PCR, while the TCRdb copy is restricted to in-frame clones and leaves out a portion. The repertoire includes about 96,000 clones, around nine tenths of them detected once, and 4% to 6% sits in the top ten. The specimen was peripheral blood, collected on day 0 of MenACWY control vaccination. The receptor set was obtained from an adult in good health. Each CDR3 is given with its conserved first and last residue. A D gene is named only where the DNA matches it firmly. The size entry is marked missing in some rows and otherwise reads once, few, many or a size class.

cdr3_aa | cdr3_nt | v_call | d_call | clone_size | j_call
CASSGVSGSSYNEQFF | TGTGCCAGCAGCGGGGTCAGCGGGAGCTCCTACAATGAGCAGTTCTTC | TRBV7-8 | TRBD2 | - | TRBJ2-1
CASSLFQGSSEAFF | TGTGCCAGCAGCTTGTTTCAGGGGAGCTCTGAAGCTTTCTTT | TRBV5-8 | - | - | TRBJ1-1
CASSWDRGHEQYF | TGTGCCAGTAGTTGGGACAGGGGCCACGAGCAGTACTTC | TRBV19 | TRBD1 | once | TRBJ2-7
CASSTPGGGAGNQPQHF | TGTGCCAGCAGTACCCCCGGGGGAGGGGCCGGCAATCAGCCCCAGCATTTT | TRBV28 | - | - | TRBJ1-5
CASSRQSSYGYTF | TGTGCCAGCAGTCGACAGAGTAGCTATGGCTACACCTTC | TRBV12-3/TRBV12-4 | - | - | TRBJ1-2
CASSAYSGGTDGYTF | TGTGCCAGCAGCGCATATTCAGGGGGGACGGATGGCTACACCTTC | TRBV3-1/TRBV3-2 | TRBD1 | - | TRBJ1-2
CASSIKSRATGELFF | TGTGCCAGTAGTATAAAATCCAGGGCAACCGGGGAGCTGTTTTTT | TRBV19 | - | - | TRBJ2-2
CASSVKVKGPQETQYF | TGTGCCAGCAGTGTCAAGGTGAAGGGACCGCAAGAGACCCAGTACTTC | TRBV2 | - | - | TRBJ2-5
CASRPDRGYEKLFF | TGTGCCAGCAGACCGGACAGGGGTTATGAAAAACTGTTTTTT | TRBV5-6 | TRBD1 | - | TRBJ1-4
CASSLQGPSIELFF | TGTGCCAGCAGCCTTCAGGGACCGTCGATAGAGCTGTTTTTT | TRBV3-1/TRBV3-2 | - | - | TRBJ2-2
CASSLIYEQYF | TGTGCCAGCAGCCTTATTTACGAGCAGTACTTC | TRBV5-8 | - | once | TRBJ2-7
CASSLRFGDYGYTF | TGTGCCAGCAGCTTACGGTTCGGGGACTATGGCTACACCTTC | TRBV7-2 | - | - | TRBJ1-2
CASSYAGVPYGYTF | TGTGCCAGCAGTTACGCCGGGGTACCCTATGGCTACACCTTC | TRBV6-5 | - | - | TRBJ1-2
CASSQYGGQGLYEQYF | TGTGCCAGCAGCCAATACGGAGGGCAGGGACTGTACGAGCAGTACTTC | TRBV14 | - | - | TRBJ2-7
CASSLSSGTETDTQYF | TGTGCCAGCAGTTTATCTTCCGGGACCGAAACAGATACGCAGTATTTT | TRBV27 | - | - | TRBJ2-3
CASSPSGNTIYF | TGTGCCAGCAGTCCTTCTGGAAACACCATATATTTT | TRBV6-6 | - | - | TRBJ1-3
CASSSLYEQYF | TGTGCCAGCAGCTCCCTCTACGAGCAGTACTTC | TRBV5-6 | - | - | TRBJ2-7
CASTEGLPMNTEAFF | TGCGCCAGCACGGAAGGACTGCCGATGAACACTGAAGCTTTCTTT | TRBV10-2 | - | - | TRBJ1-1
CASRGGPGEQYF | TGTGCCAGCAGGGGAGGACCTGGGGAGCAGTACTTC | TRBV6-5 | - | - | TRBJ2-7
CASSPQQNEAFF | TGTGCCAGCTCACCACAACAGAATGAAGCTTTCTTT | TRBV18 | - | - | TRBJ1-1
CASSYSGTANTEAFF | TGTGCCAGCAGTTACTCGGGGACAGCGAACACTGAAGCTTTCTTT | TRBV6-5 | TRBD1 | once | TRBJ1-1
CASSLGGRYNEQFF | TGTGCCAGCAGCCTGGGGGGACGGTACAATGAGCAGTTCTTC | TRBV3-1/TRBV3-2 | - | - | TRBJ2-1
CASGQGTNTGELFF | TGTGCCAGCGGACAGGGAACGAACACCGGGGAGCTGTTTTTT | TRBV6-6 | TRBD1 | - | TRBJ2-2
CASSPLAGTGDQPQHF | TGTGCCAGCTCACCTCTGGCCGGGACAGGCGATCAGCCCCAGCATTTT | TRBV18 | TRBD1 | - | TRBJ1-5
CATSRDRATLEYGYTF | TGTGCCACCAGCAGAGATAGGGCAACCCTGGAATATGGCTACACCTTC | TRBV15 | - | - | TRBJ1-2
CASSIGSSGSTDTQYF | TGCGCCAGCAGCATTGGCTCTAGCGGGAGCACAGATACGCAGTATTTT | TRBV5-1 | TRBD2 | few | TRBJ2-3
CASSPLLGGGNNSPLHF | TGTGCCAGCAGCCCGCTCCTCGGGGGTGGAAATAATTCACCCCTCCACTTT | TRBV28 | - | once | TRBJ1-6
CASSPGQGAHEQYF | TGCGCCAGCAGCCCCGGGCAGGGGGCCCACGAGCAGTACTTC | TRBV5-1 | TRBD1 | - | TRBJ2-7
CASSMRPDTQYF | TGTGCCAGTAGTATGCGCCCCGATACGCAGTATTTT | TRBV19 | - | - | TRBJ2-3
CASSGRGCRGRHYGYTF | TGTGCCAGCAGCGGCAGGGGGTGTCGGGGGCGACACTATGGCTACACCTTC | TRBV7-3 | TRBD1 | - | TRBJ1-2
CASSIKPGPEETQYF | TGTGCCAGCTCAATAAAGCCGGGGCCAGAAGAGACCCAGTACTTC | TRBV18 | - | - | TRBJ2-5
CASSYLPSGGTDTQYF | TGTGCCAGCAGTTACCTCCCTAGCGGGGGCACAGATACGCAGTATTTT | TRBV6-5 | TRBD2 | - | TRBJ2-3
CASTAPGVSPLHF | TGTGCCAGCACCGCCCCAGGGGTCTCACCCCTCCACTTT | TRBV28 | - | - | TRBJ1-6
CASSADNYEQYF | TGTGCCAGCAGCGCCGACAACTACGAGCAGTACTTC | TRBV12-3/TRBV12-4 | - | few | TRBJ2-7
CSASFSLISGGFYEQYF | TGCAGTGCTAGTTTCTCTCTAATTAGCGGGGGATTCTACGAGCAGTACTTC | TRBV20-1 | TRBD2 | - | TRBJ2-7
CASGGRAGAPLYEQYF | TGTGCCAGCGGGGGGAGAGCGGGGGCCCCCCTCTACGAGCAGTACTTC | TRBV2 | TRBD2 | - | TRBJ2-7
CASSLAPGRSTGELFF | TGTGCCAGCAGTTTAGCACCCGGGAGAAGCACCGGGGAGCTGTTTTTT | TRBV28 | - | - | TRBJ2-2
CASSPGSPTLRQPQHF | TGTGCCAGCTCACCAGGAAGCCCAACCCTTCGTCAGCCCCAGCATTTT | TRBV18 | - | - | TRBJ1-5
CASSYLSNQPQHF | TGTGCCAGCAGTTACTTAAGCAATCAGCCCCAGCATTTT | TRBV6-6 | - | - | TRBJ1-5
CASSYSLHTQYF | TGTGCCAGCAGTTACTCGCTTCATACGCAGTATTTT | TRBV6-2/TRBV6-3 | - | once | TRBJ2-3
CASSLRGLAGTGNEQFF | TGTGCCAGCAGCTTAAGGGGACTAGCGGGGACCGGCAATGAGCAGTTCTTC | TRBV11-3 | TRBD2 | - | TRBJ2-1
CASSPPQHFDTQYF | TGTGCCAGCAGTCCCCCCCAGCACTTCGATACGCAGTATTTT | TRBV7-3 | - | - | TRBJ2-3
CASSLPFGAFF | TGTGCCAGCAGTTTACCCTTTGGTGCTTTCTTT | TRBV28 | - | - | TRBJ1-1
CASSPVPPGNYEQYF | TGTGCCAGCTCACCGGTACCACCAGGGAACTACGAGCAGTACTTC | TRBV18 | - | - | TRBJ2-7
CASRKTGLDTEAFF | TGTGCCAGCAGAAAGACAGGGTTAGACACTGAAGCTTTCTTT | TRBV11-2 | TRBD1 | - | TRBJ1-1
CASSPRGGTVRRNEQYF | TGTGCCAGTAGTCCCAGGGGTGGTACAGTGCGGAGGAACGAGCAGTACTTC | TRBV19 | - | - | TRBJ2-7
CASSEAANYGYTF | TGTGCCAGCAGTGAAGCTGCTAACTATGGCTACACCTTC | TRBV6-1 | - | - | TRBJ1-2
CASSIDRDQPQHF | TGTGCCAGCAGCATCGACAGGGATCAGCCCCAGCATTTT | TRBV6-5 | TRBD1 | - | TRBJ1-5
CASSQGRTSNTEAFF | TGTGCCAGCAGCCAAGGCCGAACCAGTAACACTGAAGCTTTCTTT | TRBV4-2 | - | - | TRBJ1-1
CASSAPGRIPNYGYTF | TGTGCCAGCAGTGCCCCCGGGAGGATACCTAACTATGGCTACACCTTC | TRBV6-1 | - | - | TRBJ1-2
CASSYSKDRDGYTF | TGTGCCAGCAGTTACTCGAAGGACAGGGACGGCTACACCTTC | TRBV6-5 | TRBD1 | - | TRBJ1-2
CASSLGGGSISGQPQHF | TGTGCCAGCAGCTTAGGGGGGGGCTCCATTTCGGGTCAGCCCCAGCATTTT | TRBV7-9 | - | - | TRBJ1-5
CASVNILDSPLHF | TGTGCCAGCGTCAACATACTGGATTCACCCCTCCACTTT | TRBV7-9 | - | - | TRBJ1-6
CASSLSGEGGYTF | TGTGCCAGCAGCTTATCCGGGGAGGGCGGCTACACCTTC | TRBV7-3 | - | - | TRBJ1-2